This section outlines one T cell receptor beta chain sequence together with its context. Per germline, CDR1 SEHNR and CDR2 FQNEAQ (reference sequence). The CDR3 spans 12 residues. These data originate in a study of CXCR3-negative and CXCR3-positive naive CD8 T cells. Researchers prepared the TRB cDNA libraries using 5' RACE with UMI labels. From its re-call of the 5' RACE reads, TCRdb lists each CDR3 protein once, without DNA. Found here are 150,000 or so distinct CDR3 sequences; the top ten clones hold 0.29%. This clonotype was sampled from a human donor in good health. Some clones in this sample may be carry-over from other donors' samples. This sequence joins TRBV7-9 and TRBJ2-5; TCRdb calls TRBD1, which cannot be checked without DNA. The specimen was naive CXCR3- CD8+ T cells from blood. Documented subset: CD45RO-CCR7+CD27+CD95- naive CD8+ T cells lacking CXCR3 (TNR3-). The CDR3 sequence: CASSPPIQTLYF.